These 8 T cell receptor beta chains share one sample of origin, sequenced in a study of OX40 agonist ivuxolimab in advanced cancers. TCRdb keeps only in-frame clones here, not all; method: immunoSEQ multiplex PCR. The repertoire holds 7,000 or so clones, with over 60% as singletons. The sequencing used CD4+ or CD8+ T cells sorted from blood, collected in a trial of the OX40 agonist ivuxolimab. The source of these receptors is an adult with an advanced solid tumor such as melanoma, head and neck, liver or kidney cancer.

Only one count was recorded for this clone. The gene calls are TRBV27 and TRBJ2-5; 8 positions agree with TRBD2. CDR1 MNHEY and CDR2 SMNVEV come from the germline V gene (reference sequence). The CDR3 is 14 residues long. The ends lost 2 bases at V and 5 bases at J; junction bases unmatched: 4. This CDR3 is CASSLAGGQETQYF. In DNA form, the CDR3 reads TGTGCCAGCAGTTTAGCGGGGGGCCAGGAGACCCAGTACTTC.

The V gene is TRBV29-1, the J gene TRBJ2-3; the D is unclear. The CDR3 runs to 15 residues. V shed 0 bases and J shed 0 bases, with 10 bases lying between them. The germline V gene encodes CDR1 SQVTM and CDR2 ANQGSEA. The CDR3 bases are TGCAGCGTTGAAGAAGGCGAGGCAAGCACAGATACGCAGTATTTT. Translation gives CSVEEGEASTDTQYF.

V usage is TRBV5-1 and J usage is TRBJ1-5; no firm D call. CDR3 length equals 21 residues. Per the germline V gene, CDR1 is SGHRS and CDR2 is YFSETQ. Between the trimmed V and J ends, which lost 0 bases and 0 bases, there was a span of 25 bases. CDR3 DNA: TGCGCCAGCAGCTTGGCTCTGGGAGCCCTTACCTATGGATATAGCAATCAGCCCCAGCATTTT. Protein: CASSLALGALTYGYSNQPQHF.

This chain connects TRBV28 to TRBJ2-4; D is perhaps TRBD2 (7 bases). This CDR3 spans 15 amino acids. Trimming took off 5 bases at V and 3 bases at J, with 14 bases between the two ends. Germline V lookup: CDR1 MDHEN, CDR2 SYDVKM. The CDR3 sequence is CASSTGREGKNIQYF. In DNA, the CDR3 is TGTGCCAGCAGTACAGGGAGGGAGGGCAAAAACATTCAGTACTTC. Complete variable domain (other parts from reference TRBV28 and TRBJ2-4): DVKVTQSSRYLVKRTGEKVFLECVQDMDHENMFWYRQDPGLGLRLIYFSYDVKMKEKGDIPEGYSVSREKKERFSLILESASTNQTSMYLCASSTGREGKNIQYFGAGTRLSVL.

A note on this clone: This sample includes further DNA sequences coding for the same CDR3. The chain couples TRBV7-6 to TRBJ2-7, with 9 bases that match TRBD1. With V trimmed by 3 bases and J by 0 bases, 3 bases remained unmatched. The germline V gene encodes CDR1 SGHVS and CDR2 FNYEAQ. This CDR3 region has 15 residues. CDR3 DNA: TGTGCCAGCAGCTTGGGGACAGGGAGCTCCTACGAGCAGTACTTC. Its protein product is CASSLGTGSSYEQYF.

This clone occurred once. In nucleotides, the CDR3 is TGTGCCAGCAGCCACGGGACAGGGGGCCTAAATGAGCAGTTCTTC. It codes for CASSHGTGGLNEQFF. J is TRBJ2-1 and V is TRBV7-9; TRBD1 matches at 12 bases. This CDR3 has 15 amino acids. Germline V gene data show CDR1 as SEHNR and CDR2 as FQNEAQ (reference sequence). Trimming removed 5 bases from V and 7 bases from J; junction bases left unmatched: 6.

For this clone: No DNA is shown, since the ends of the CDR3 on it are uncertain; the CDR3 is the one TCRdb lists. The chain joins TRBV7-8 to TRBJ1-2. The germline CDR1 and CDR2 sequences are SGHVS and FQNEAQ. Inclusive of both ends, the CDR3 amounts to 15 amino acids. The CDR3 sequence: CASSWGTGTITVITF.

The genes are TRBV19 and TRBJ1-4; the D is unclear. The CDR3 covers 16 residues. Germline V CDR1 and CDR2: LNHDA, SQIVND (reference sequence). The ends were cut back, 2 bases at V and 0 bases at J, with 10 bases in the middle. The CDR3 is CASSILGIATNEKLFF. As DNA, the CDR3 is TGTGCCAGTAGTATATTGGGAATTGCAACTAATGAAAAACTGTTTTTT.